This TCR beta chain was identified during a study of T cells after yellow fever vaccination. The V end lost 1 base, the J end lost 3 bases, and 12 bases lay between the germline ends. The CDR3 length is 15 residues. Germline V gene lookup returns CDR1 MGHRA and CDR2 YSYEKL. This clonotype showed up just a few times. One entry per CDR3 protein, called by TCRdb with MiXCR from the 5' RACE reads. The sample contains roughly 300,000 distinct CDR3 sequences, around 6.8% of which appear only once. Material: PBMCs, obtained more than 40 days after the first yellow fever vaccination. The origin of this receptor is a man aged 18 to 30 who received the YFV17D yellow fever vaccine. The gene calls are TRBV4-1 and TRBJ1-1; D is ambiguous. CDR3 sequence: CASSQAPRMDTEAFF. The CDR3 DNA follows: TGCGCCAGCAGCCAAGCCCCCCGAATGGACACTGAAGCTTTCTTT.